What follows are 2 T cell receptor beta chains derived from one specimen sequenced in a study of cytomegalovirus exposure and HLA in healthy donors. Amplification used 60 Vbeta primers and 13 Jbeta primers. Sequenced by immunoSEQ multiplex PCR; TCRdb stores in-frame clones only, minus some. The sample yields under 150,000 clones, roughly 72% seen once. Sequenced: PBMCs. The receptors derive from a middle-aged man in good health and CMV-seronegative.

The gene calls are TRBV5-1 and TRBJ1-4; TRBD1 agrees at 7 bases. The junction had 7 bases not matched to a gene; V was cut back by 5 bases and J by 3 bases. The CDR3 has 15 amino acids. Looked up from germline, CDR1 is SGHRS and CDR2 is YFSETQ. CDR3 protein: CASRVSGGSNEKLFF. In DNA form, the CDR3 reads TGCGCCAGCAGAGTCTCAGGGGGTTCTAATGAAAAACTGTTTTTT.

J is TRBJ2-5 and V is TRBV6-5; D possibly corresponds to TRBD2 (5 bases). The germline gives CDR1 MNHEY, CDR2 SVGAGI. V dropped 6 bases and J dropped 0 bases, with 14 bases sitting between them. This CDR3 has 15 residues. DNA of the CDR3: TGTGCCAGCAGGGAGGTCTCGGGCCACCAAGAGACCCAGTACTTC. It yields the protein CASREVSGHQETQYF.